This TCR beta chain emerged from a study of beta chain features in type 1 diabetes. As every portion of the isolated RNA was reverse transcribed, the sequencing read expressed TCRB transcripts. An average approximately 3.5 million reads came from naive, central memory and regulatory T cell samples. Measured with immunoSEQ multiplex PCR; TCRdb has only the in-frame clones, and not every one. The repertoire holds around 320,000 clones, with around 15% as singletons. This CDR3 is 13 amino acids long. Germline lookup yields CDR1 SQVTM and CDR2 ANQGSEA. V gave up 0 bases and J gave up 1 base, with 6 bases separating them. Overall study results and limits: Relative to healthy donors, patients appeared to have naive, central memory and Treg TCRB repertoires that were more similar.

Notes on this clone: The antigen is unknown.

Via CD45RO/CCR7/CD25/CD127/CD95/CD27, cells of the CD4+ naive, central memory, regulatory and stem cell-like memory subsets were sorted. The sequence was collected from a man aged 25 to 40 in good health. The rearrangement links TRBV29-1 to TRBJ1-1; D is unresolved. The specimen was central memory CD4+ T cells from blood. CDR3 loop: CSVEEGTNTEAFF. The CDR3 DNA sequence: TGCAGCGTTGAAGAGGGCACGAACACTGAAGCTTTCTTT.